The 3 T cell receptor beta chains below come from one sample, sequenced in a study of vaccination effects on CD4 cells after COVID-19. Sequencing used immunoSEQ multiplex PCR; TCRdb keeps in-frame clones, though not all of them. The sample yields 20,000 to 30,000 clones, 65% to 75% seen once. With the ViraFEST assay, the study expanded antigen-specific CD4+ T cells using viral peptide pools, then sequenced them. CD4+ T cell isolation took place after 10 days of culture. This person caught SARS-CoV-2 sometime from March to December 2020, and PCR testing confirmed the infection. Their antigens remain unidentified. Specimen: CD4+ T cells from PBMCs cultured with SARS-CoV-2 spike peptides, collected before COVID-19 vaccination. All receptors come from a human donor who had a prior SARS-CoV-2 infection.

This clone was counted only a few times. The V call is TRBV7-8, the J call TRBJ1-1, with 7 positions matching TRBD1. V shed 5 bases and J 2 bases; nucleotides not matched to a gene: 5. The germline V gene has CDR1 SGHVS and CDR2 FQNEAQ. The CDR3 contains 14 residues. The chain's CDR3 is CASSPWTGNTEAFF. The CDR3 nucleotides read TGTGCCAGCAGCCCCTGGACAGGCAACACTGAAGCTTTCTTT. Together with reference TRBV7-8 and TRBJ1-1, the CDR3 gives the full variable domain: GAGVSQSPRYKVAKRGQDVALRCDPISGHVSLFWYQQALGQGPEFLTYFQNEAQLDKSGLPSDRFFAERPEGSVSTLKIQRTQQEDSAVYLCASSPWTGNTEAFFGQGTRLTVV.

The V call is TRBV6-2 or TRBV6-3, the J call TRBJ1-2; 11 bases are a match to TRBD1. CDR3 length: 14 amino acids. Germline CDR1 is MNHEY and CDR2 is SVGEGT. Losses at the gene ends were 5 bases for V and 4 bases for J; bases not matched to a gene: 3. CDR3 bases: TGTGCCAGCAGTCGGACAGGGGGCATCTATGGCTACACCTTC. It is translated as CASSRTGGIYGYTF.

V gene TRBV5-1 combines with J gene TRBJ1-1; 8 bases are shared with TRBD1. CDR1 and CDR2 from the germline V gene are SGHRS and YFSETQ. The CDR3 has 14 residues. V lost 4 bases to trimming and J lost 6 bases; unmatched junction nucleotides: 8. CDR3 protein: CASSDRGRIAEAFF. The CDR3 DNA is TGCGCCAGCAGCGACAGGGGTCGGATCGCTGAAGCTTTCTTT.